This T cell receptor beta chain was retrieved from a study of glioma-infiltrating T cells after dendritic cell vaccination. Time point defined: after dendritic cell vaccination, including at tumor progression/relapse. This CDR3 region has 14 residues. Germline V gene sequence: CDR1 MDHEN, CDR2 SYDVKM. Measured with immunoSEQ multiplex PCR; TCRdb has only the in-frame clones, and not every one. The data show 85,000 or so clones, 75% to 90% seen once. This chain joins TRBV28 and TRBJ2-5; tentative D call: TRBD2 (5 bases). The better agreement between TRBJ2-7 and the DNA end casts doubt on the J call. The sample was blood, taken after dendritic cell vaccination. The TCR sequence derives from a human donor with glioblastoma. The chain's CDR3 is CASSLAIGVYEQYF. The CDR3 region has the DNA TGTGCCAGCAGTCTAGCTATCGGGGTCTACGAGCAGTACTTC.